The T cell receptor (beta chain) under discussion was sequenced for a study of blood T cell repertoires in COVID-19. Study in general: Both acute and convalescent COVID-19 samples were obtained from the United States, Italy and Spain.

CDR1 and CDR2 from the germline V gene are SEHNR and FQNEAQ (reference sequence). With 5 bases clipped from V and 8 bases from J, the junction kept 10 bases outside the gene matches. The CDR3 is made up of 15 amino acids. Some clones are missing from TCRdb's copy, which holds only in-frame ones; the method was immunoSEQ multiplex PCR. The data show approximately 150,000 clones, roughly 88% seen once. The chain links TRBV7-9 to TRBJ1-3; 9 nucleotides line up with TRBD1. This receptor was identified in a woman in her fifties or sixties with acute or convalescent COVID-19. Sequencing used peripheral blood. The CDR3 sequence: CASSQQGASSHTIYF. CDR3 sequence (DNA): TGTGCCAGCAGCCAACAGGGGGCCTCGAGCCACACCATATATTTT.